This T cell receptor (beta chain) derives from a study of T-cell reconstitution after alpha-beta-depleted transplantation in children. Unique molecular identifiers were used to barcode this TCRbeta library. Via MiXCR, TCRdb re-called the PCR reads, giving one row per CDR3 protein. Seen here are 200,000 to 250,000 distinct CDR3 sequences, approximately 9% observed once, and the top ten hold approximately 6.2%. The sequences come from PBMCs from the stem cell graft donor, collected from the stem cell graft. This TCR was recovered from a human donor who donated a stem cell graft to a child with acute lymphoblastic leukemia.

The CDR3 reads CASSSGQKGRQQYF. For the CDR3, the DNA is TGTGCCAGCAGCTCCGGACAAAAAGGCAGGCAGCAGTACTTC. The rearrangement links TRBV5-6 to TRBJ2-7; perhaps TRBD1 as D (5 bases). Germline assignment: CDR1 SGHDT and CDR2 YYEEEE. V was pared by 3 bases and J by 8 bases, with 18 bases between. This CDR3 comprises 14 residues.